This is a list of T cell receptor beta chains from one sample in a study of shared clonotypes between healthy human individuals. Produced via immunoSEQ multiplex PCR; TCRdb's table is partial and in-frame only. Of 500,000 to 700,000 clones detected, approximately 96% appear once; the ten largest clones hold around 0.12%. The sequencing input was naive CD8+ T cells sorted from blood. The source is a woman aged 30 to 39 in good health. Both conserved end residues are part of each CDR3. The D gene is left open where the match is weak. Expanded clones get a size class; other rows say once, few or many, or leave the size out.

d_call	v_call	clone_size	cdr3_length	j_call	cdr3_nt	cdr3_aa
.	TRBV19	.	12	TRBJ1-2	TGTGCCAGTAGTCGAGGGGATATGACGCGGGACTTC	CASSRGDMTRDF
.	TRBV19	.	13	TRBJ2-7	TGTGCCAGTAGCTTGGAGAGCTCCTACGAGCAGTACTTC	CASSLESSYEQYF
TRBD1	TRBV27	once	15	TRBJ2-7	TGTGCCAGCGGAGGAACCGGGACAGGGGATTACGAGCAGTACTTC	CASGGTGTGDYEQYF
TRBD1	TRBV25-1	.	14	TRBJ1-6	TGTGCCAGCAGGGCAGGGGGCCCGTATTCACCCCTCCACTTT	CASRAGGPYSPLHF
.	TRBV5-8	.	14	TRBJ2-2	TGTGCCAGCAGCACTGCAGGATCAACCGGGGAGCTGTTTTTT	CASSTAGSTGELFF
.	TRBV12-5	.	16	TRBJ1-1	TGTGCTAGTGGTGACGATTCGGGGCACCTGAACACTGAAGCTTTCTTT	CASGDDSGHLNTEAFF
.	TRBV6-5	.	15	TRBJ1-2	TGTGCCAGCAGTTCGAACAGACTACCCCCCTATGGCTACACCTTC	CASSSNRLPPYGYTF
TRBD2	TRBV29-1	.	11	TRBJ2-7	TGCAGTGGAGCGGGGACCTACGAGCAGTACTTC	CSGAGTYEQYF
.	TRBV5-6	.	15	TRBJ1-2	TGTGCCAGCAGCTTACGAAGCGGGCCAGAATCTGGCTACACCTTC	CASSLRSGPESGYTF
.	TRBV27	.	15	TRBJ2-1	TGTGCCAGCAGTTTAGGAGGAAGCGGGTACAATGAGCAGTTCTTC	CASSLGGSGYNEQFF
.	TRBV4-1	.	16	TRBJ2-1	TGCGCCAGCAGCCGAAAGAGGGGGGCGGGGTACAATGAGCAGTTCTTC	CASSRKRGAGYNEQFF
.	TRBV6-6	.	13	TRBJ2-7	TGTGCCAGCAGTTATGGGGGAAACTACGAGCAGTACTTC	CASSYGGNYEQYF
.	TRBV7-9	.	13	TRBJ2-2	TGTGCCAGCAGCACCTCGAACACCGGGGAGCTGTTTTTT	CASSTSNTGELFF
.	TRBV5-4	.	13	TRBJ2-5	TGTGCCAGCAGCTTCGGGGACCTGGAGACCCAGTACTTC	CASSFGDLETQYF
TRBD1	TRBV5-1	.	19	TRBJ2-7	TGCGCCAGCGGAAAAACCGGGACAGGGATCGAGTCCTCTTCCTACGAGCAGTACTTC	CASGKTGTGIESSSYEQYF
.	TRBV27	.	15	TRBJ2-7	TGTGCCAGCAGTTTAAGAGCGACAGCCCGGAGCGAGCAGTACTTC	CASSLRATARSEQYF
TRBD1	TRBV4-1	.	16	TRBJ2-1	TGCGCCAGCAGCCAAACCGGGACAGGGGGACCGGTTGAGCAGTTCTTC	CASSQTGTGGPVEQFF
.	TRBV5-4	.	14	TRBJ1-1	TGTGCCAGCAGCTCCGGTGAGGGGAACACTGAAGCTTTCTTT	CASSSGEGNTEAFF
.	TRBV28	.	14	TRBJ2-7	TGTGCCAGCAGCCGAGGGGGGGCTAGAGAAGAGCAGTACTTC	CASSRGGAREEQYF
.	TRBV6-5	once	14	TRBJ2-3	TGTGCCAGCAGTTACGGGCCGGGGACAGATACGCAGTATTTT	CASSYGPGTDTQYF
.	TRBV11-2	.	14	TRBJ2-7	TGTGCCAGCAGCTTAGCAGGGGTCACCTACGAGCAGTACTTC	CASSLAGVTYEQYF
.	TRBV10-3	.	13	TRBJ2-7	TGTGCCATCAGTGACCTGGGCGACTACGAGCAGTACTTC	CAISDLGDYEQYF
.	TRBV4-1	.	16	TRBJ1-6	TGCGCCAGCAGTCAAACCAGGGACACGCATAATTCACCCCTCCACTTT	CASSQTRDTHNSPLHF
TRBD2	TRBV7-3	.	15	TRBJ2-1	TGTGCCAGCAGCTTATTGTTGCGGGAGAACAATGAGCAGTTCTTC	CASSLLLRENNEQFF
TRBD1	TRBV19	.	15	TRBJ2-7	TGTGCCAGTAGTATCCTGGGGACAGGGTACTACGAGCAGTACTTC	CASSILGTGYYEQYF
.	TRBV7-5	.	17	TRBJ2-1	TGTGTCAGAAGCTCCAAACTTAGCGGAGGCTCCTACAATGAGCAGTTCTTC	CVRSSKLSGGSYNEQFF